The present TCR beta chain was sequenced within a study of blood T cell repertoires in COVID-19. Looking at the study overall: The United States, Italy and Spain supplied acute and convalescent COVID-19 samples.

Authors' data handling: Reference gene primers were amplified, and this amplification served to estimate nucleated cell counts. The assay was immunoSEQ multiplex PCR, and TCRdb's table has in-frame clones only and misses some. The V and J calls and the clone size are those of that table, but D and trimming were determined from the DNA. The profile shows 85,000 to 90,000 clones, 75% to 90% of them singletons. The CDR3 has 15 residues. The V gene's germline CDR1 is SGDLS and CDR2 YYNGEE. V was pared by 3 bases and J by 4 bases, with 8 bases of the junction left unmatched. V usage is TRBV9 and J usage is TRBJ1-1; 8 nucleotides line up with TRBD1. This clonotype originated in an elderly woman with active COVID-19. Sequencing used peripheral blood. The CDR3 DNA sequence: TGTGCCAGCAGCGACCAGGGGGCGCTGCCCACTGAAGCTTTCTTT. It specifies CASSDQGALPTEAFF.